This TCR beta chain originates from a study of cytomegalovirus exposure and HLA in healthy donors. Study findings and constraints: Most TCR beta V segments were productive about 90% or about 30% of the time in an earlier analysis. TCR beta chains associated with HLA were, in a later analysis, more clonally expanded than equally common others. Near-uniform donor sequencing depth was presumed by presence/absence analyses. After further analysis at a later stage, 16,951 TCR beta sequences were associated with HLA alleles at 0.05 false discovery rate.

The CDR3 spans 15 residues. Germline V lookup: CDR1 SGHNT, CDR2 YYREEE (reference sequence). V lost 4 bases to trimming and J lost 3 bases; unmatched junction nucleotides: 4. Remarks on this clone: Antigen unknown.

PCR primers comprised 60 Vbeta and 13 Jbeta primers. The assay was immunoSEQ multiplex PCR, and TCRdb's table has in-frame clones only and misses some. The sample has under 150,000 clones, 67% seen once. The V gene is TRBV5-4, the J gene TRBJ2-1; 10 nucleotides agree with TRBD1. The receptor's source is a young man in good health and CMV-seropositive. The sample was PBMCs. This CDR3 is CASSKGQGFYNEQFF. DNA for the CDR3: TGTGCCAGCAGCAAGGGACAGGGGTTCTACAATGAGCAGTTCTTC.